The sample holds a few counts of the clone carrying this T cell receptor (beta chain). This specimen comes from a study of T cells after yellow fever vaccination. Study at large: It was SMART-Seq v4 Ultra Low Input that prepared the fractions with low cell numbers.

TCR cDNA, made by 5'RACE template switching, carried an added universal primer site and UMIs. TCRdb independently ran MiXCR on the 5' RACE reads; one entry per CDR3 protein. The table has about 330,000 distinct CDR3 sequences, about 4% seen once. V dropped 9 bases and J dropped 6 bases, with 18 bases sitting between them. Germline CDR1 reads MDHEN; CDR2 reads SYDVKM. The CDR3 has 14 residues. The source of this sequence is a man aged 18-30 years who received the YFV17D yellow fever vaccine. The chain couples TRBV28 to TRBJ1-5; tentatively, D is TRBD1 (5 bases). The specimen comprised PBMCs, sampled 5 days after the yellow fever booster vaccination. For the CDR3, the DNA is TGTGCCAGTACGACAGCCGGAGAGAGTCAGCCCCAGCATTTT. Its translation is CASTTAGESQPQHF.